Described below is a single T cell receptor beta chain sequence and its context. Its antigen is currently unknown. This specimen belongs to a study of cytomegalovirus exposure and HLA in healthy donors. Overall study: Within the Caucasian-associated ancestry cluster were around 81% of the 398 genotyped donors. Regarding the study as a whole: In presence/absence analyses, roughly uniform sequencing depth across donors was assumed.

Between the trimmed V and J ends, which lost 4 bases and 7 bases, there was a span of 20 bases. The CDR3 runs 15 residues. Germline-derived CDR1 and CDR2 are MDHEN and SYDVKM. 13 Jbeta primers and 60 Vbeta primers were used for the PCR. Profiling relied on immunoSEQ multiplex PCR, and the TCRdb table lists in-frame clones only, not all of them. The table records about 110,000 clones, about 77% of them present only once. The chain is built from TRBV28 and TRBJ2-7, with a possible D match to TRBD1 (7 bases). The specimen sequenced was PBMCs. The TCR originated in a woman between 25 and 40 years old in good health and CMV-seropositive. This chain's CDR3 is CASSWSGTEAGEQYF. CDR3 nucleotides: TGTGCCAGCAGTTGGAGTGGGACAGAGGCGGGGGAGCAGTACTTC.